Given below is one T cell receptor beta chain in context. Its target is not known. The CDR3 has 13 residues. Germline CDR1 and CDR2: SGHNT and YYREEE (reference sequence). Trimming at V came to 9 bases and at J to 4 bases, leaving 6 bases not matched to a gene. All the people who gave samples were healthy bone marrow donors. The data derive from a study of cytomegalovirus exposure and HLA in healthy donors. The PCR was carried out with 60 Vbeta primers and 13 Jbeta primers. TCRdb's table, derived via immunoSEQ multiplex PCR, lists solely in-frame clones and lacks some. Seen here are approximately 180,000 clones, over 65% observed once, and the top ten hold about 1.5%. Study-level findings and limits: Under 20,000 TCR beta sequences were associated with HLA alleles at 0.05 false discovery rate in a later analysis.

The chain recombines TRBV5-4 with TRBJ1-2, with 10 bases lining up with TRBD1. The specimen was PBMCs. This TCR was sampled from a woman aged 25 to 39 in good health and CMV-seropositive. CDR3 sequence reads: CATRTGGAYGYTF. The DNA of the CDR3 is TGTGCCACCCGGACAGGGGGAGCCTATGGCTACACCTTC.